Listed here is a single TCR beta chain. Its specificity is not known. MiXCR, run by TCRdb on the 5' RACE reads, gives a single entry per CDR3 protein. The sample includes a few hundred thousand distinct CDR3 sequences, 10% to 13% seen only once; the top ten take over 8%. This record comes from a study of identical twins. The CDR3 consists of 14 residues. Germline CDR1 and CDR2: KGHSH and LQKENI. The J segment lost 4 bases and the V segment lost 2 bases, leaving 4 bases of the junction unmatched. There were only healthy Caucasians among the donors. The study's findings and limits: Clonotypes of the beta chain that were abundant in cord blood carried fewer insertions (memory repertoires showed none). These conclusions were based on statistical analysis (cross-sectional, not following the same donors).

This chain joins TRBV18 and TRBJ1-2; 7 bases are a match to TRBD1. Sequencing was carried out using memory T cells sorted from blood. The sequence derives from a man between 50 and 59 years old in good health. The DNA for the CDR3 is TGTGCCAGCTCACCAGGACAGGACTTCTATGGCTACACCTTC. Translating gives CASSPGQDFYGYTF.